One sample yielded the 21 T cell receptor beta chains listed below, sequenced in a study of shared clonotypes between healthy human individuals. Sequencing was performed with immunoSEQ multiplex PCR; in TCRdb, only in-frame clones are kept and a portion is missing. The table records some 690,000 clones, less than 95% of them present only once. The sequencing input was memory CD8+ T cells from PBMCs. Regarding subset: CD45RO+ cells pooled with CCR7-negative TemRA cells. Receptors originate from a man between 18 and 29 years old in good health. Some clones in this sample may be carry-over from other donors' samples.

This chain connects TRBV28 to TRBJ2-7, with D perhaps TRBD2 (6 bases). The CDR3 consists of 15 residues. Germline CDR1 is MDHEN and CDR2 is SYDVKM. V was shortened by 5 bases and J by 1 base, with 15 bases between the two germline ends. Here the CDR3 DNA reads TGTGCCAGCAGTCCCCGGGCGGGGCCTTCCTACGAGCAGTACTTC. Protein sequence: CASSPRAGPSYEQYF.

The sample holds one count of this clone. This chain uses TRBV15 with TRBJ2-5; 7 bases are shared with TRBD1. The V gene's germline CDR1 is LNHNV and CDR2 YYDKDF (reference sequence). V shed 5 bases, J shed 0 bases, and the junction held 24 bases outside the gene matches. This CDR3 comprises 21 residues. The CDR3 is CATSGIRTGVWRASYQETQYF. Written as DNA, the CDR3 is TGTGCCACCAGCGGAATAAGGACAGGAGTCTGGCGGGCGTCGTACCAAGAGACCCAGTACTTC.

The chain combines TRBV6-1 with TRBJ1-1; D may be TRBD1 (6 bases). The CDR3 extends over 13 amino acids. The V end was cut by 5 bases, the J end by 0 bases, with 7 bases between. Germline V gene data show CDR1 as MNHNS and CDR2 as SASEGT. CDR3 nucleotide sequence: TGTGCCAGCAGTAGGGGGATGAACACTGAAGCTTTCTTT. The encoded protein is CASSRGMNTEAFF.

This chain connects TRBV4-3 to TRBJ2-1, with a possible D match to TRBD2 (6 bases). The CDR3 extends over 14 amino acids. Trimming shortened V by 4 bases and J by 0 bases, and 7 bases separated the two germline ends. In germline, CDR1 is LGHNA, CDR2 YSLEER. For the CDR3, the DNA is TGCGCCAGCAGCCGGCGGGGCTCCTACAATGAGCAGTTCTTC. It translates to CASSRRGSYNEQFF.

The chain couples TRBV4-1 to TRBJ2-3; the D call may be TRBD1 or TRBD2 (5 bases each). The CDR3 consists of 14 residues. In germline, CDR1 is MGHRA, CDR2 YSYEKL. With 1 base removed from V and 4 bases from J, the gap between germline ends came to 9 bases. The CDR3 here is CASSQGDLPDTQYF. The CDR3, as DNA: TGCGCCAGCAGCCAAGGGGACCTGCCAGATACGCAGTATTTT.

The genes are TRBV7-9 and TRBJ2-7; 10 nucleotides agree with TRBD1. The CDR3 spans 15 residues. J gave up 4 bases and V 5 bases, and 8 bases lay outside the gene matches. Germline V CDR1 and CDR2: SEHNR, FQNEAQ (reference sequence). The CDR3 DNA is TGTGCCAGCAGCCTCGGCGGGGACAGGGGTTACGAGCAGTACTTC. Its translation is CASSLGGDRGYEQYF. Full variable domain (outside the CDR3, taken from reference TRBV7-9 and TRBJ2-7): DTGVSQNPRHKITKRGQNVTFRCDPISEHNRLYWYRQTLGQGPEFLTYFQNEAQLEKSRLLSDRFSAERPKGSFSTLEIQRTEQGDSAMYLCASSLGGDRGYEQYFGPGTRLTVT.

The CDR3 nucleotides are TGTGCCAGCAGTGATATAGGGAGCGGGGTCCGGGGGGAGCAGTACTTC. Encoded protein: CASSDIGSGVRGEQYF. The chain carries TRBV6-1 and TRBJ2-5; 7 nucleotides align to TRBD2. J was trimmed by 11 bases and V by 3 bases; bases with no gene match: 18. CDR1 MNHNS and CDR2 SASEGT come from the germline V gene. This CDR3 contains 16 residues.

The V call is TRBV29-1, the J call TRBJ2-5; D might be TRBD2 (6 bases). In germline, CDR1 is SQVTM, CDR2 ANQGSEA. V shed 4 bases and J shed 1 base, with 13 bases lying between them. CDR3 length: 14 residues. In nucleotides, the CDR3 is TGCAGCGTTGGGAGGGTCCAAGTCCAAGAGACCCAGTACTTC. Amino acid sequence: CSVGRVQVQETQYF.

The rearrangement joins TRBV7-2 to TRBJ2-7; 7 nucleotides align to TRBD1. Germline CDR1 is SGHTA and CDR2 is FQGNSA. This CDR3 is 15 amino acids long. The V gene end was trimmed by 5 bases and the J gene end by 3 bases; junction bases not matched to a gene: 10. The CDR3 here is CASSDRQGMYYEQYF. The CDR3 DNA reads TGTGCCAGCAGCGATAGACAGGGAATGTACTACGAGCAGTACTTC.

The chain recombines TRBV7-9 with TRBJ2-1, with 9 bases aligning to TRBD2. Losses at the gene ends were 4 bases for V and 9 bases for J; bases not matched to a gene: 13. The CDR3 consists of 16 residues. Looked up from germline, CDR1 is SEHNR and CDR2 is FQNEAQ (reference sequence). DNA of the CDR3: TGTGCCAGCAGCTCGATTAAGCGGGGGGTATCAATTGAGCAGTTCTTC. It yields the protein CASSSIKRGVSIEQFF.

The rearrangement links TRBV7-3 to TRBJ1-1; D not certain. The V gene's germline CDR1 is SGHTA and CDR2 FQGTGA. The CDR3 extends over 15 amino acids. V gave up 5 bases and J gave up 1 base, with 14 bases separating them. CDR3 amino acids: CASSPTRRTNTEAFF. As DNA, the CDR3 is TGTGCCAGCAGCCCAACCCGACGGACGAACACTGAAGCTTTCTTT.

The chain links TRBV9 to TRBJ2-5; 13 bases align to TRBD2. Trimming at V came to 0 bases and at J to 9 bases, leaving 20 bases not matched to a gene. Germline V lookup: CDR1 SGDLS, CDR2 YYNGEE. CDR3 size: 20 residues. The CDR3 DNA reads TGTGCCAGCAGCGTAGGGGGAGGACTAGCGGGAGTCGGGACAAGGGAGGCCCAGTACTTC. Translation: CASSVGGGLAGVGTREAQYF.

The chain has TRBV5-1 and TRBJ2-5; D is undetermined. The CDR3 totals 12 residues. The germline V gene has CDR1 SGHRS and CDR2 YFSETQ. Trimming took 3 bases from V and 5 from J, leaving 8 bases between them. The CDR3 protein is CASSSEWETQYF. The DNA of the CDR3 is TGCGCCAGCAGCTCGGAGTGGGAGACCCAGTACTTC.

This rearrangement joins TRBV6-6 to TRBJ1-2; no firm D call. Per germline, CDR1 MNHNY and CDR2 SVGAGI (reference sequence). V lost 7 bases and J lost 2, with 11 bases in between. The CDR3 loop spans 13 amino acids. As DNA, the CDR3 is TGTGCCAGCAACCCCCCGGGGAACTATGGCTACACCTTC. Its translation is CASNPPGNYGYTF.

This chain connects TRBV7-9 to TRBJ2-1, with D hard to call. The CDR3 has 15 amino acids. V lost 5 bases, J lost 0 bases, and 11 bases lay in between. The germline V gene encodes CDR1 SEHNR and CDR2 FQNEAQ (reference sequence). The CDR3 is CASSAQVSSYNEQFF. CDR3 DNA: TGTGCCAGCAGCGCTCAGGTCAGCTCCTACAATGAGCAGTTCTTC.

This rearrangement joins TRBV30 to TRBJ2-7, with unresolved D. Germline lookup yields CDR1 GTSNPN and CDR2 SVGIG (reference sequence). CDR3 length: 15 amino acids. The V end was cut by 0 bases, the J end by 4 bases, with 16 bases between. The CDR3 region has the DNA TGTGCCTGGAGTGTAGCCCACCAGACACCTTACGAGCAGTACTTC. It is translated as CAWSVAHQTPYEQYF.

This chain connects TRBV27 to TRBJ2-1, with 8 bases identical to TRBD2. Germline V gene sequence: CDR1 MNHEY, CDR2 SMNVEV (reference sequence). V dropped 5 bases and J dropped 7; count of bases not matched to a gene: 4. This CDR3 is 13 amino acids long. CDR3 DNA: TGTGCCAGCAGTCCCTCGGGGGGGAATGAGCAGTTCTTC. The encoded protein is CASSPSGGNEQFF.

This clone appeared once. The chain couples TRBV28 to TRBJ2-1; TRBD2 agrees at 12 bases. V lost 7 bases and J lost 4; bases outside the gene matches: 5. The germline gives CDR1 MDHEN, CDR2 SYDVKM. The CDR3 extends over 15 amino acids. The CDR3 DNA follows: TGTGCCAGCAAAGGGCTAGCGGGAGGGTACAATGAGCAGTTCTTC. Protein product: CASKGLAGGYNEQFF.

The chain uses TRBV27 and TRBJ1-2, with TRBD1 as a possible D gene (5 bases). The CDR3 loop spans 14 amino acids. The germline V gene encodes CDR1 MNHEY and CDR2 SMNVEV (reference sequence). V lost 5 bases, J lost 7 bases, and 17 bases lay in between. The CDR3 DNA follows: TGTGCCAGCAGTCCATACGGGGCCGGAGGTGGCTACACCTTC. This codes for CASSPYGAGGGYTF.

The CDR3 here is CASSQVPGVYNEQFF. DNA of the CDR3: TGTGCCAGCAGCCAAGTACCTGGGGTTTACAATGAGCAGTTCTTC. The V gene is TRBV14, the J gene TRBJ2-1; D is unresolved. Germline V gives CDR1 SGHDN, CDR2 FVKESK. Trimming removed 1 base from V and 4 bases from J, with 11 bases in between. This CDR3 is 15 amino acids long.

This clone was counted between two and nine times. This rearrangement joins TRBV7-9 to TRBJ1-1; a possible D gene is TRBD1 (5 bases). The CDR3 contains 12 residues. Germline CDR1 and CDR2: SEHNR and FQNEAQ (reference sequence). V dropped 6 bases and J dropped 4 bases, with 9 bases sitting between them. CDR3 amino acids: CASSDGGTEAFF. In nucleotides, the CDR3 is TGTGCCAGCAGTGACGGGGGCACTGAAGCTTTCTTT.